Shown below are 23 T cell receptor beta chains from a single sample sequenced in a study of T cell repertoires in cytomegalovirus infection. TCRdb itself ran the reads through MiXCR, one entry per CDR3 protein. The sample yields around 450,000 distinct CDR3 sequences, 30% to 40% seen once. Material: PBMCs. These receptors all stem from a human donor in good health (CMV status not recorded). Some clones in this sample may be carry-over from other donors' samples.

This clonotype was recorded at least ten times. This sequence joins TRBV19 and TRBJ1-1; 7 bases match TRBD1. Germline V gene data show CDR1 as LNHDA and CDR2 as SQIVND (reference sequence). CDR3 length: 13 residues. The V segment lost 6 bases and the J segment 1 base; nucleotides outside the gene matches: 2. CDR3 in DNA: TGTGCCAGTAGAGACAGGGCGAACACTGAAGCTTTCTTT. It specifies CASRDRANTEAFF.

The genes are TRBV9 and TRBJ1-5, with D perhaps TRBD1 (5 bases). The CDR3 is 15 amino acids. Trimming stripped 2 bases from V and 2 bases from J, with 11 bases between. The V gene's germline CDR1 is SGDLS and CDR2 YYNGEE. This CDR3 is CASSVRGFGNQPQHF. CDR3 in DNA: TGTGCCAGCAGCGTTAGGGGCTTTGGCAATCAGCCCCAGCATTTT. Using reference TRBV9 and TRBJ1-5 for the parts outside the CDR3, the full variable domain is DSGVTQTPKHLITATGQRVTLRCSPRSGDLSVYWYQQSLDQGLQFLIQYYNGEERAKGNILERFSAQQFPDLHSELNLSSLELGDSALYFCASSVRGFGNQPQHFGDGTRLSIL.

This clonotype was counted ten times or more. V is TRBV7-2 and J is TRBJ2-5; D is uncertain. V lost 1 base to trimming and J lost 2 bases, with 17 bases between them. CDR1 and CDR2 from the germline V gene are SGHTA and FQGNSA. The CDR3 totals 17 residues. The CDR3 here is CASSLDVGSFRQETQYF. CDR3 sequence (DNA): TGTGCCAGCAGCTTAGATGTCGGCTCCTTTAGGCAAGAGACCCAGTACTTC.

The V and J genes are TRBV4-1 and TRBJ2-7; D might be TRBD1 or TRBD2, each matching 6 bases. The germline CDR1 and CDR2 sequences are MGHRA and YSYEKL. The ends were cut back, 2 bases at V and 3 bases at J, with 20 bases in the middle. The CDR3 loop spans 17 amino acids. The CDR3 region has the DNA TGCGCCAGCAGCCAATCCCCTCCGGGGGCCTCGGGCTACGAGCAGTACTTC. Translated: CASSQSPPGASGYEQYF.

This chain joins TRBV12-3 or TRBV12-4 and TRBJ1-1; D possibly corresponds to TRBD1 (5 bases). This CDR3 region has 13 residues. V was trimmed by 7 bases and J by 6 bases, leaving 15 bases between them. CDR3 sequence (DNA): TGTGCCAGCACCTTTGGGGGGGAGCCTGAAGCTTTCTTT. It yields the protein CASTFGGEPEAFF.

This clonotype was counted ten times or more. This rearrangement joins TRBV7-2 to TRBJ2-7; TRBD2 aligns across 10 bases. The V gene end was trimmed by 5 bases and the J gene end by 4 bases; junction bases not matched to a gene: 8. Germline values: CDR1 SGHTA, CDR2 FQGNSA. The CDR3 is 15 amino acids. The CDR3 sequence: CASSQPLTSGYEQYF. CDR3 sequence (DNA): TGTGCCAGCAGCCAACCTTTGACTAGCGGGTACGAGCAGTACTTC.

This clonotype appeared many times. The chain has TRBV7-2 and TRBJ2-1, with no clear D. V was trimmed by 1 base and J by 9 bases, leaving 13 bases between them. The CDR3 is 14 residues long. CDR1 SGHTA and CDR2 FQGNSA come from the germline V gene. The DNA of the CDR3 is TGTGCCAGCAGCTTAGAGCTGGGGTTTCCTGAGCAGTTCTTC. This encodes CASSLELGFPEQFF.

The rearrangement uses TRBV20-1 and TRBJ1-1, with D perhaps matching TRBD1 (5 bases). The V and J ends lost 6 bases and 7 bases respectively, with 15 bases between them. This CDR3 has 12 amino acids. Germline assignment: CDR1 DFQATT and CDR2 SNEGSKA (reference sequence). The DNA for the CDR3 is TGCAGTGCGGGCCTGGGGCAGTTTGAAGCTTTCTTT. Translation: CSAGLGQFEAFF.

The chain is built from TRBV2 and TRBJ2-7; D is possibly TRBD2 (7 bases). V was clipped by 8 bases and J by 5 bases, with 19 bases between them. Per germline, CDR1 SNHLY and CDR2 FYNNEI. The CDR3 totals 14 residues. For the CDR3, the DNA is TGTGCCAGCGGGCCGGGGGGCGCCGGGGACGAGCAGTACTTC. Its protein product is CASGPGGAGDEQYF.

The chain is built from TRBV30 and TRBJ1-2, with TRBD1 identical over 9 bases. The CDR3 sequence is 18 residues long. The V gene's germline CDR1 is GTSNPN and CDR2 SVGIG (reference sequence). V trimming: 1 base; J trimming: 9 bases; junction bases outside the gene matches: 21. CDR3 DNA sequence: TGTGCCTGGAGTGAACAAACCACCACAAGACAGGGGGTAGTGAGCTACACCTTC. It codes for CAWSEQTTTRQGVVSYTF.

This clonotype was seen a few times. The chain has TRBV6-6 and TRBJ2-5, with D uncertain. Germline lookup yields CDR1 MNHNY and CDR2 SVGAGI (reference sequence). The CDR3 spans 16 residues. The V end was cut by 2 bases, the J end by 1 base, with 14 bases between. The chain's CDR3 is CASSYQGPLTQETQYF. Here the CDR3 DNA reads TGTGCCAGCAGTTACCAAGGGCCCCTGACCCAAGAGACCCAGTACTTC.

About this clonotype itself: Germline is not matched at one junction end, which may reflect a read error. The CDR3 DNA reads TGCAGTGCTAGAAGTCTAGCGGACTCCTACAATGAGCAGTTATTC. Residues: CSARSLADSYNEQLF. The V gene is TRBV20-1, the J gene TRBJ2-1; 7 bases are shared with TRBD2. The CDR3 has 15 residues. Germline assignment: CDR1 DFQATT and CDR2 SNEGSKA (reference sequence).

This clonotype was detected many times. The J gene is TRBJ1-6, the V gene TRBV7-9, with 8 bases aligning to TRBD1. The CDR3 is 16 amino acids. V dropped 1 base and J dropped 10; count of bases not matched to a gene: 9. Germline CDR1 SEHNR, CDR2 FQNEAQ (reference sequence). The CDR3 here is CASSLDPGTGFSPLHF. Here the CDR3 DNA reads TGTGCCAGCAGCTTAGATCCCGGGACAGGTTTCTCACCCCTCCACTTT.

This sequence joins TRBV19 and TRBJ2-6, with 7 nucleotides matching TRBD1. From germline, CDR1 is LNHDA and CDR2 SQIVND (reference sequence). The CDR3 runs to 17 residues. V shed 1 base and J 0 bases; nucleotides not matched to a gene: 3. DNA of the CDR3: TGTGCCAGTAGTATAGGACAGGGCTCCTCTGGGGCCAACGTCCTGACTTTC. This sequence encodes CASSIGQGSSGANVLTF.

This clonotype was counted ten times or more. V gene TRBV5-4 combines with J gene TRBJ2-1, with D hard to call. Trimming shortened V by 0 bases and J by 5 bases, and 12 bases separated the two germline ends. The CDR3 sequence is 15 residues long. CDR1 is SGHNT, CDR2 YYREEE, per germline (reference sequence). The CDR3 nucleotides read TGTGCCAGCAGCTTGGTACCCACACAGAACAATGAGCAGTTCTTC. It specifies CASSLVPTQNNEQFF.

A single count supports this clonotype. J is TRBJ2-3 and V is TRBV29-1; D ambiguous. CDR3 size: 15 residues. Germline CDR1 is SQVTM and CDR2 is ANQGSEA. V shed 6 bases and J shed 6 bases, with 22 bases lying between them. As DNA, the CDR3 is TGCAGCGTCCTGAGAGGCACCGTGGTTGCGGATACGCAGTATTTT. This codes for CSVLRGTVVADTQYF.

For this clonotype: A read error is possible here, since a much larger clone lies one base away. No conserved phenylalanine or tryptophan is present at the end of the CDR3, so a read error is the likely explanation. The chain recombines TRBV7-6 with TRBJ2-3; D unclear. Looked up from germline, CDR1 is SGHVS and CDR2 is FNYEAQ. V lost 5 bases, J lost 2 bases, and 11 bases lay in between. The length of the CDR3 is 14 residues. CDR3 in amino acids: CASSPQSITDTQYL. For the CDR3, the DNA is TGTGCCAGCAGCCCCCAGAGTATCACAGATACGCAGTATTTG.

A word on this clonotype: A much larger clone differs by one base, so this may be a read error. The CDR3 end shows no conserved phenylalanine or tryptophan, and so a read error is likely. The chain uses TRBV11-3 and TRBJ2-1, with D possibly TRBD2 on 5 matching bases. V was cut by 1 base and J by 3 bases, with 10 bases left in between. The CDR3 is 15 residues long. Germline V gene sequence: CDR1 SGHNT, CDR2 YENEEA. CDR3 nucleotide sequence: TGTGCCAGCAGCTTAGGACTAACAGACTACAATGAGCAGTTCTTA. It is translated as CASSLGLTDYNEQFL.

The gene calls are TRBV4-1 and TRBJ1-1; D gene uncertain. Deletions cut 1 base from V and 4 bases from J, with 7 bases between. Germline V gene data show CDR1 as MGHRA and CDR2 as YSYEKL. The CDR3 covers 13 residues. The CDR3 protein is CASSQVSGTEAFF. The DNA for the CDR3 is TGCGCCAGCAGCCAAGTGTCAGGCACTGAAGCTTTCTTT.

The sample holds a few counts of this clonotype. J is TRBJ2-3 and V is TRBV12-3 or TRBV12-4; no definite D call. CDR3 length: 12 residues. Trimming removed 4 bases from V and 6 bases from J, with 8 bases in between. CDR3 DNA sequence: TGTGCCAGCAGTTCCATCGTTGATACGCAGTATTTT. Translating it yields CASSSIVDTQYF.

This sequence joins TRBV2 and TRBJ2-5; TRBD2 aligns across 11 bases. V gave up 8 bases and J gave up 5 bases; unmatched junction bases: 7. Per germline, CDR1 SNHLY and CDR2 FYNNEI. The CDR3 contains 14 residues. CDR3 sequence (DNA): TGTGCCAGCCAGACTAGCGGGGTTTTCGAGACCCAGTACTTC. Translation: CASQTSGVFETQYF. Together with reference TRBV2 and TRBJ2-5, the CDR3 gives the full variable domain: EPEVTQTPSHQVTQMGQEVILRCVPISNHLYFYWYRQILGQKVEFLVSFYNNEISEKSEIFDDQFSVERPDGSNFTLKIRSTKLEDSAMYFCASQTSGVFETQYFGPGTRLLVL.

This clonotype came up a few times. The J gene is TRBJ1-1, the V gene TRBV19, with D perhaps TRBD1 (6 bases). The V end lost 4 bases, the J end lost 4 bases, and 16 bases lay between the germline ends. From germline, CDR1 is LNHDA and CDR2 SQIVND (reference sequence). This CDR3 has 15 residues. The CDR3, as DNA: TGTGCCAGTAGTACTCCTCCGACAGGTACCACTGAAGCTTTCTTT. Translated, it gives CASSTPPTGTTEAFF.

The rearrangement uses TRBV11-2 and TRBJ1-1; TRBD1 agrees at 7 bases. CDR3 length: 12 amino acids. V lost 5 bases and J lost 11; bases outside the gene matches: 8. Germline V gives CDR1 SGHAT, CDR2 FQNNGV. The CDR3 region is CASSHPGGGAFF. CDR3 bases: TGTGCCAGCAGCCATCCAGGGGGGGGGGCTTTCTTT.